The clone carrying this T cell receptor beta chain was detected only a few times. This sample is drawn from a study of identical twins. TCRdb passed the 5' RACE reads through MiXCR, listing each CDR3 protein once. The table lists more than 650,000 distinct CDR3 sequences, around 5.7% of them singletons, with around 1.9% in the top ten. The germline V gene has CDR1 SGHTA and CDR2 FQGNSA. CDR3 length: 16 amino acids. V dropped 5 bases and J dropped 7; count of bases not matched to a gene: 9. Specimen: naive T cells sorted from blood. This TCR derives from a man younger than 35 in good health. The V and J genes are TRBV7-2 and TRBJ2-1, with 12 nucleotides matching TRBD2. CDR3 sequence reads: CASSPPGLAGGNEQFF. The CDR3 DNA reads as TGTGCCAGCAGCCCCCCGGGGCTAGCGGGAGGGAATGAGCAGTTCTTC.